These 11 T cell receptor beta chains were sequenced from one sample in a study of blood T cell repertoires in COVID-19. The assay was immunoSEQ multiplex PCR, and TCRdb's table has in-frame clones only and misses some. Among 310,000 or so clones listed, 87% were seen once. The sequenced sample consisted of PBMCs or T cells enriched from blood (not recorded which). These receptors originate from a woman between 18 and 29 years old who had recovered from COVID-19.

The genes are TRBV20-1 and TRBJ1-5; D unclear. The CDR3 loop spans 14 amino acids. Germline values: CDR1 DFQATT, CDR2 SNEGSKA (reference sequence). V lost 3 bases and J lost 0, with 9 bases in between. CDR3 protein: CSASIRNSNQPQHF. The CDR3 nucleotides read TGCAGTGCTAGTATCAGGAATAGCAATCAGCCCCAGCATTTT.

V and J are TRBV27 and TRBJ1-6; 7 nucleotides match TRBD1. The trim removed 4 bases at V and 10 bases at J, leaving 4 bases unmatched. CDR1 and CDR2 from the germline V gene are MNHEY and SMNVEV (reference sequence). The CDR3 runs 13 residues. As DNA, the CDR3 is TGTGCCAGCAGTTACAGGGGAGGCTCACCCCTCCACTTT. Its translation: CASSYRGGSPLHF.

This clone was counted only a few times. The chain carries TRBV28 and TRBJ2-3; D not resolved. V dropped 5 bases and J dropped 9 bases, with 6 bases sitting between them. Germline V gene lookup returns CDR1 MDHEN and CDR2 SYDVKM. The CDR3 totals 10 residues. CDR3 in DNA: TGTGCCAGCAGTCCTCCGACGCAGTATTTT. Amino acids: CASSPPTQYF. The full variable domain, its missing parts supplied by reference TRBV28 and TRBJ2-3, is DVKVTQSSRYLVKRTGEKVFLECVQDMDHENMFWYRQDPGLGLRLIYFSYDVKMKEKGDIPEGYSVSREKKERFSLILESASTNQTSMYLCASSPPTQYFGPGTRLTVL.

V is TRBV4-1 and J is TRBJ2-2; D is possibly TRBD2 (7 bases). With 1 base removed from V and 3 bases from J, the gap between germline ends came to 18 bases. This CDR3 comprises 18 residues. Germline V gene data show CDR1 as MGHRA and CDR2 as YSYEKL. CDR3 region: CASSQVPLGGRDTGELFF. The CDR3 DNA is TGCGCCAGCAGCCAAGTACCCCTCGGGGGGCGCGACACCGGGGAGCTGTTTTTT.

The CDR3 region is CASSLDPGPRGSPLHF. The CDR3, as DNA: TGTGCCAGCAGCTTGGACCCCGGGCCCCGGGGTTCACCCCTCCACTTT. The chain is built from TRBV5-4 and TRBJ1-6; no reliable D call. Germline CDR1 SGHNT, CDR2 YYREEE (reference sequence). The CDR3 runs to 16 residues. Trimming shortened V by 0 bases and J by 9 bases, and 16 bases separated the two germline ends.

This chain uses TRBV30 with TRBJ1-3; D gene unclear. CDR3 size: 12 residues. Trimming took off 0 bases at V and 4 bases at J, with 4 bases between the two ends. The germline gives CDR1 GTSNPN, CDR2 SVGIG (reference sequence). CDR3 sequence (DNA): TGTGCCTGGAGTGTTCAGGGAAACACCATATATTTT. Protein product: CAWSVQGNTIYF.

Comments on this clone: The same CDR3 arises from other DNA sequences in this sample as well. The genes are TRBV2 and TRBJ2-5, with a tentative D call TRBD1 (6 bases). The length of the CDR3 is 13 residues. Germline-derived CDR1 and CDR2 are SNHLY and FYNNEI. The ends were cut back, 6 bases at V and 2 bases at J, with 10 bases in the middle. The DNA of the CDR3 is TGTGCCAGCAGACTAACAGGGCAAGAGACCCAGTACTTC. This encodes CASRLTGQETQYF.

This sequence joins TRBV7-3 and TRBJ1-2; unclear D gene. There are 15 residues in the CDR3. The germline gives CDR1 SGHTA, CDR2 FQGTGA. V was trimmed by 1 base and J by 4 bases, leaving 13 bases between them. As DNA, the CDR3 is TGTGCCAGCAGCTTAAGTTCTGAGGGAGTCTATGGCTACACCTTC. It codes for CASSLSSEGVYGYTF. Together with reference TRBV7-3 and TRBJ1-2, the CDR3 gives the full variable domain: GAGVSQTPSNKVTEKGKYVELRCDPISGHTALYWYRQSLGQGPEFLIYFQGTGAADDSGLPNDRFFAVRPEGSVSTLKIQRTERGDSAVYLCASSLSSEGVYGYTFGSGTRLTVV.

The rearrangement uses TRBV28 and TRBJ1-2; possible D gene TRBD1, 6 bases. CDR1 and CDR2 from the germline V gene are MDHEN and SYDVKM. The CDR3 sequence is 16 residues long. V was shortened by 2 bases and J by 4 bases, with 17 bases between the two germline ends. Written as DNA, the CDR3 is TGTGCCAGCAGTTTACTATTACAGGGAGTTCTCTATGGCTACACCTTC. Translating it yields CASSLLLQGVLYGYTF.

V usage is TRBV28 and J usage is TRBJ1-2; TRBD1 agrees at 7 bases. The V segment lost 6 bases and the J segment 3 bases; nucleotides outside the gene matches: 16. Germline V gene data show CDR1 as MDHEN and CDR2 as SYDVKM. The CDR3 sequence is 17 residues long. The DNA of the CDR3 is TGTGCCAGCAGATACGTTGGACAGGTCGGAGGGGACTATGGCTACACCTTC. Translation: CASRYVGQVGGDYGYTF.

This clone was seen a handful of times. The V and J genes are TRBV23-1 and TRBJ2-1, with D tentatively TRBD2 (6 bases). TRBV23-1 is classed as an ORF, of uncertain function. V was clipped by 0 bases and J by 5 bases, with 14 bases between them. This CDR3 contains 16 residues. The CDR3 sequence: CASSQSRGRRDNEQFF. The CDR3 nucleotides are TGCGCCAGCAGTCAATCGAGGGGACGGAGGGACAATGAGCAGTTCTTC.